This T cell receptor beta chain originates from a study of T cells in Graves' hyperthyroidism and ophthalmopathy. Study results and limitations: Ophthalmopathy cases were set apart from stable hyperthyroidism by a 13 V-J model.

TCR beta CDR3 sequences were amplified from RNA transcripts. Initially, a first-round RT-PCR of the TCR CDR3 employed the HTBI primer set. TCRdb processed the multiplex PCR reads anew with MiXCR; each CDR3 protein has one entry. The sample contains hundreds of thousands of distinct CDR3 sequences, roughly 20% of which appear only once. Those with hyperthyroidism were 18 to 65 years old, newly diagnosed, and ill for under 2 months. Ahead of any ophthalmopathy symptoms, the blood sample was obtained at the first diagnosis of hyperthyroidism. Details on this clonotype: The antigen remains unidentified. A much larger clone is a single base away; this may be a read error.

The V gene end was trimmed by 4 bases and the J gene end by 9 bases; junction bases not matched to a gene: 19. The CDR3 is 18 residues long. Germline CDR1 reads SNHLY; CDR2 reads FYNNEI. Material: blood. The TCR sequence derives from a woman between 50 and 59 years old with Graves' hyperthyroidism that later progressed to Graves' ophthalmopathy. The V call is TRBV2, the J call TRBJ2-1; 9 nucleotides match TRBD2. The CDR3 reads CASSGSEGGAGGVSEQFF. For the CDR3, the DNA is TGTGCCAGCAGTGGAAGCGAGGGGGGAGCGGGGGGAGTCAGTGAGCAGTTCTTC.